The clone carrying this TCR beta chain has a single count. Its antigen is unidentified. The CDR3 is 17 residues long. The germline gives CDR1 SEHNR, CDR2 FQNEAQ (reference sequence). V was shortened by 1 base and J by 3 bases, with 15 bases between the two germline ends. The entry originates in a study of graft-versus-host responses after intestinal transplantation. Study details: Transplants were multivisceral, liver-intestinal, or isolated intestinal. Study results and caveats: Early post-transplant HvG declines showed an association with peak circulating GvH clone levels. Present in recipient marrow, GvH clones included some that appeared first in ileum or blood.

TCRdb's copy holds only in-frame clones and misses some; the assay was immunoSEQ multiplex PCR. Here the sample spans 88,000 or so clones, roughly 88% being singletons. V usage is TRBV7-9 and J usage is TRBJ1-4; D perhaps matches TRBD1 (5 bases). The sequencing here drew on unstimulated CD4+ T cells sorted from spleen or lymph node cells, taken before intestinal transplant. This clonotype originated in a human donor who received an intestinal transplant. CDR3 protein: CASSLVGPGLANEKLFF. The DNA of the CDR3 is TGTGCCAGCAGCTTAGTAGGTCCAGGGCTGGCTAATGAAAAACTGTTTTTT. Variable domain in full (rest from reference TRBV7-9 and TRBJ1-4): DTGVSQNPRHKITKRGQNVTFRCDPISEHNRLYWYRQTLGQGPEFLTYFQNEAQLEKSRLLSDRFSAERPKGSFSTLEIQRTEQGDSAMYLCASSLVGPGLANEKLFFGSGTQLSVL.